The entry that follows covers one T cell receptor beta chain sequence. Trimming removed 0 bases at V and 11 bases at J, with 10 bases between. The germline V gene encodes CDR1 MNHEY and CDR2 SMNVEV (reference sequence). The CDR3 extends over 12 amino acids. This sample was taken from a study of patients and donors after allogeneic stem cell transplantation. TCRdb reprocessed the RT-PCR reads via MiXCR and lists one record per CDR3 protein. Here the sample spans approximately 98,000 distinct CDR3 sequences, over 30% being singletons. The source is a human donor who was either an allogeneic HSCT recipient or a stem cell or donor lymphocyte infusion donor (not recorded which). It is not recorded whose cells these are; they may come from a transplant donor. The genes are TRBV27 and TRBJ1-1; D gene unclear. The sample taken for sequencing was blood, either unsorted or a sorted T cell fraction (not recorded which). DNA of the CDR3: TGTGCCAGCAGTTTATCGTGCGGTAAGGCTTTCTTT. This gives the protein CASSLSCGKAFF.